This record looks at one TCR beta chain sequence and its context. The antigen remains unidentified. At one end the junction does not follow the germline gene, possibly because of a read error. A second PCR of roughly 6 to 12 cycles used a sample-barcoded 5' primer and a J-beta primer mix. All cDNA molecules were each tagged by a template-switch adaptor with 12 random nucleotides. Every sample returned 2.5 million or more CDR3-containing paired-end reads. TCRdb independently ran MiXCR on the 5' RACE reads; one entry per CDR3 protein. Among fewer than 800,000 distinct CDR3 sequences, around 21% were seen once, and the ten largest hold about 3.6%. Germline V gene data show CDR1 as LGHDT and CDR2 as YNNKEL (reference sequence). The CDR3 sequence is 12 residues long. The data are from a study of blood T cells in healthy people across ages. Study information: Template switching recovered approximately one barcoded beta molecule for every two T cells. Notes on the study in general: Aged donors had fewer naive CD4+ cells and lower diversity than long-lived donors.

The chain uses TRBV3-1 and TRBJ2-5; D gene ambiguous. The source material was blood. This clonotype was sampled from a man between 65 and 85 years old in good health. The CDR3 reads CASSQIEEIQYF. CDR3 in DNA: TGTGCCAGCAGCCAAATTGAAGAGATCCAGTACTTC.